The 7 T cell receptor beta chains given below trace back to one sample, sequenced in a study of T-cell reconstitution after alpha-beta-depleted transplantation in children. Molecular barcoding with unique molecular identifiers was used for the TCRbeta library. TCRdb processed the PCR reads anew with MiXCR; each CDR3 protein has one entry. The sample yields 250,000 to 400,000 distinct CDR3 sequences, 23% seen once. The sequenced sample was PBMCs, mostly from graft donor cells, obtained 180 days after TCRalphabeta/CD19-depleted stem cell transplant. Every receptor here comes from a male patient aged 10 to 17 who had a stem cell transplant for acute lymphoblastic leukemia, so the T cells may come from the graft donor.

V usage is TRBV7-8 and J usage is TRBJ2-7; no firm D call. From germline, CDR1 is SGHVS and CDR2 FQNEAQ. The CDR3 totals 16 residues. Trimming took off 1 base at V and 2 bases at J, with 15 bases between the two ends. The CDR3 bases are TGTGCCAGCAGCTTAGGGGCTGGGCGGATCACCTACGAGCAGTACTTC. Residues: CASSLGAGRITYEQYF.

This clonotype was seen many times. The chain combines TRBV7-8 with TRBJ2-1, with 10 bases matching TRBD2. Germline CDR1 is SGHVS and CDR2 is FQNEAQ. The ends lost 1 base at V and 12 bases at J; junction bases unmatched: 6. This CDR3 spans 14 amino acids. The CDR3 DNA follows: TGTGCCAGCAGCTTAGGGGCTAGCGGGAGTGGGCAGTTCTTC. Its translation is CASSLGASGSGQFF.

This clonotype occurred a few times. The chain is built from TRBV3-1 and TRBJ1-1; 7 nucleotides line up with TRBD1. Trimming removed 0 bases from V and 5 bases from J; junction bases left unmatched: 9. CDR1 is LGHDT and CDR2 is YNNKEL in the germline V gene (reference sequence). CDR3 size: 16 residues. CDR3 loop: CASSQDHRGRGTEAFF. The CDR3 DNA is TGTGCCAGCAGCCAAGACCATAGGGGGCGGGGGACTGAAGCTTTCTTT.

This sequence joins TRBV7-2 and TRBJ2-7, with D possibly TRBD2 on 5 matching bases. The germline V gene has CDR1 SGHTA and CDR2 FQGNSA. The CDR3 totals 16 residues. The V gene lost 0 bases and the J gene lost 3 bases, with 15 bases spanning the gap. The CDR3 loop is CASSLAPFTRNYEQYF. The CDR3 DNA is TGTGCCAGCAGCTTAGCTCCGTTCACTAGAAACTACGAGCAGTACTTC.

The table lists this clonotype with a few counts. The chain combines TRBV5-1 with TRBJ2-4, with D perhaps being TRBD1 or TRBD2 (7 bases each). The CDR3 runs 15 residues. Germline V CDR1 and CDR2: SGHRS, YFSETQ. V was cut by 0 bases and J by 8 bases, with 15 bases left in between. DNA for the CDR3: TGCGCCAGCAGCTTGGAAAGGGCAGGGGGGGACATTCAGTACTTC. It codes for CASSLERAGGDIQYF.

V is TRBV20-1 and J is TRBJ2-7, with 7 bases identical to TRBD1. The CDR3 has 13 residues. Looked up from germline, CDR1 is DFQATT and CDR2 is SNEGSKA (reference sequence). V gave up 5 bases and J gave up 7 bases; unmatched junction bases: 11. CDR3: CSAPRQGSREQYF. CDR3 coding DNA: TGCAGTGCTCCTCGACAGGGTTCAAGGGAGCAGTACTTC.

This clonotype was found a few times. V and J are TRBV12-3 or TRBV12-4 and TRBJ2-2; D not certain. The CDR3 extends over 14 amino acids. V dropped 2 bases and J dropped 0 bases, with 4 bases sitting between them. The CDR3 spells CASSLTSNTGELFF. In DNA, the CDR3 is TGTGCCAGCAGTTTAACCTCGAACACCGGGGAGCTGTTTTTT.